These 26 T cell receptor beta chains came from one sample sequenced in a study of cytomegalovirus exposure and HLA in healthy donors. Vbeta (60) and Jbeta (13) primers were used in the PCR. Here immunoSEQ multiplex PCR was the method, and the copy in TCRdb shows in-frame clones only, minus some. The sample comprises approximately 170,000 clones, more than 65% of which are singletons, and under 5.5% rests with the top ten. Sequencing was performed on PBMCs. These receptors were taken from a man between 18 and 35 years old in good health and CMV-seropositive.

The V call is TRBV10-3, the J call TRBJ1-1; TRBD1 matches at 7 bases. The CDR3 contains 15 residues. V was clipped by 2 bases and J by 0 bases; unmatched bases: 3. Germline V gene data show CDR1 as ENHRY and CDR2 as SYGVKD. CDR3 protein: CAISEGGQMNTEAFF. The CDR3 DNA reads TGTGCCATCAGTGAGGGGGGACAGATGAACACTGAAGCTTTCTTT.

The gene calls are TRBV5-4 and TRBJ2-3; D not resolved. CDR1 SGHNT and CDR2 YYREEE come from the germline V gene (reference sequence). The CDR3 contains 16 residues. V was clipped by 6 bases and J by 0 bases, with 17 bases between them. CDR3 amino acids: CASTPDYSVSTDTQYF. Here the CDR3 DNA reads TGTGCCAGCACCCCCGATTATAGTGTTAGCACAGATACGCAGTATTTT. The complete variable domain, with remaining parts taken from reference TRBV5-4 and TRBJ2-3, reads ETGVTQSPTHLIKTRGQQVTLRCSSQSGHNTVSWYQQALGQGPQFIFQYYREEENGRGNFPPRFSGLQFPNYSSELNVNALELDDSALYLCASTPDYSVSTDTQYFGPGTRLTVL.

The chain combines TRBV6-5 with TRBJ1-2; 7 positions agree with TRBD1. This CDR3 is 14 amino acids long. V shed 8 bases, J shed 8 bases, and the junction held 14 bases outside the gene matches. Germline CDR1 MNHEY, CDR2 SVGAGI. In DNA form, the CDR3 reads TGTGCCAGCGGTTTAGACAGGGTAGGAGGGGGCTACACCTTC. As protein: CASGLDRVGGGYTF.

The chain uses TRBV19 and TRBJ1-1; weak D call: TRBD1 (5 bases). With 7 bases removed from V and 5 bases from J, the gap between germline ends came to 17 bases. Looked up from germline, CDR1 is LNHDA and CDR2 is SQIVND (reference sequence). The CDR3 is made up of 14 amino acids. The CDR3 loop reads CASTPREVRTEAFF. DNA for the CDR3: TGTGCCAGTACACCCAGGGAGGTTCGGACTGAAGCTTTCTTT.

The chain links TRBV7-8 to TRBJ1-1; no clear D gene. The CDR3 consists of 17 residues. Germline CDR1 is SGHVS and CDR2 is FQNEAQ. Trimming removed 4 bases at V and 0 bases at J, with 18 bases between. As DNA, the CDR3 is TGTGCCAGCAGCTCCTTAGACAAGAAGTTAATGAACACTGAAGCTTTCTTT. The encoded protein is CASSSLDKKLMNTEAFF.

The chain uses TRBV7-2 and TRBJ1-5; D call uncertain. CDR1 and CDR2 from the germline V gene are SGHTA and FQGNSA. Trimming took off 2 bases at V and 2 bases at J, with 13 bases between the two ends. The CDR3 contains 16 residues. This CDR3 reads CASSLSPVGGNQPQHF. As DNA, the CDR3 is TGTGCCAGCAGCTTATCCCCAGTGGGCGGCAATCAGCCCCAGCATTTT.

The chain employs TRBV4-2 and TRBJ2-3; TRBD2 matches 8 bases. V gave up 5 bases and J gave up 0 bases; unmatched junction bases: 10. The CDR3 sequence is 17 residues long. Germline CDR1 reads LGHNA; CDR2 reads YNFKEQ. CDR3 amino acids: CASSSPPGGVSTDTQYF. The CDR3 region has the DNA TGTGCCAGCAGCTCTCCCCCGGGGGGGGTTAGCACAGATACGCAGTATTTT.

This clone appeared a few times. The gene calls are TRBV19 and TRBJ1-5; TRBD1 matches 8 bases. CDR1 is LNHDA, CDR2 SQIVND, per germline (reference sequence). V shed 4 bases and J 4 bases; nucleotides not matched to a gene: 6. The CDR3 is 15 amino acids. CDR3 loop: CASSNGQGLNQPQHF. CDR3 bases: TGTGCCAGTAGTAATGGACAGGGCCTAAATCAGCCCCAGCATTTT.

In this sample, this clone turned up a few times. The chain links TRBV4-1 to TRBJ1-5; D is unresolved. The CDR3 totals 14 residues. The germline V and J ends were trimmed by 4 bases and 0 bases, with 7 bases remaining between them. Germline CDR1 reads MGHRA; CDR2 reads YSYEKL. The DNA of the CDR3 is TGCGCCAGCAGCCCCGGGGATAGCAATCAGCCCCAGCATTTT. It codes for CASSPGDSNQPQHF.

This chain connects TRBV27 to TRBJ2-2; TRBD2 matches at 12 bases. The CDR3 is 19 amino acids. The V and J ends lost 5 bases and 2 bases, in that order; junction bases with no gene match: 12. Germline V CDR1 and CDR2: MNHEY, SMNVEV (reference sequence). CDR3: CASSPSPPLAGGNTGELFF. The CDR3 coding sequence is TGTGCCAGCAGTCCATCCCCACCACTAGCGGGGGGTAACACCGGGGAGCTGTTTTTT.

This sequence joins TRBV7-2 and TRBJ1-2; TRBD1 might be the D (6 bases). Per germline, CDR1 SGHTA and CDR2 FQGNSA. The CDR3 spans 17 residues. Trimming removed 2 bases at V and 2 bases at J, with 18 bases between. CDR3 coding DNA: TGTGCCAGCAGCTTAAGGGGCAGGGCGGGGGCGAACTATGGCTACACCTTC. It translates to CASSLRGRAGANYGYTF.

The chain employs TRBV11-3 and TRBJ2-3; a possible D gene is TRBD2 (6 bases). Between the trimmed V and J ends, which lost 3 bases and 6 bases, there was a span of 13 bases. Per germline, CDR1 SGHNT and CDR2 YENEEA. This CDR3 has 14 amino acids. CDR3 sequence: CASSFSGVGDTQYF. CDR3 nucleotides: TGTGCCAGCAGCTTCTCGGGAGTGGGGGATACGCAGTATTTT.

The V gene is TRBV12-5, the J gene TRBJ1-1, with TRBD1 as a possible D gene (6 bases). Per the germline V gene, CDR1 is LGHNT and CDR2 is FRNRAP. V was cut by 3 bases and J by 4 bases, with 15 bases left in between. The CDR3 consists of 15 residues. CDR3 in amino acids: CASGFREGGSTEAFF. In DNA form, the CDR3 reads TGTGCTAGTGGTTTTCGTGAAGGGGGTAGCACTGAAGCTTTCTTT.

The chain joins TRBV2 to TRBJ1-4; 10 bases map to TRBD1. Trimming removed 6 bases from V and 3 bases from J; junction bases left unmatched: 4. The CDR3 loop spans 15 amino acids. The germline gives CDR1 SNHLY, CDR2 FYNNEI. The CDR3 reads CASSGTGVPNEKLFF. DNA for the CDR3: TGTGCCAGCAGCGGGACAGGGGTCCCTAATGAAAAACTGTTTTTT.

V gene TRBV6-4 combines with J gene TRBJ2-1, with 8 nucleotides matching TRBD2. The CDR3 contains 16 residues. V lost 2 bases to trimming and J lost 7 bases; unmatched junction nucleotides: 10. CDR1 MRHNA and CDR2 SNTAGT come from the germline V gene. The CDR3 DNA sequence: TGTGCCAGCAGTGACGCCCCCGGGACTAGAAGGAATGAGCAGTTCTTC. It codes for CASSDAPGTRRNEQFF.

This clone was seen a handful of times. This chain joins TRBV7-3 and TRBJ2-2; D gene ambiguous. Germline V lookup: CDR1 SGHTA, CDR2 FQGTGA. The CDR3 has 13 amino acids. The V and J ends lost 5 bases and 1 base respectively, with 5 bases between them. The CDR3 bases are TGTGCCAGCAGCCGAGGGAACACCGGGGAGCTGTTTTTT. Translating gives CASSRGNTGELFF. Based on the CDR3 plus reference TRBV7-3 and TRBJ2-2, the full variable domain is GAGVSQTPSNKVTEKGKYVELRCDPISGHTALYWYRQSLGQGPEFLIYFQGTGAADDSGLPNDRFFAVRPEGSVSTLKIQRTERGDSAVYLCASSRGNTGELFFGEGSRLTVL.

This rearrangement joins TRBV5-6 to TRBJ1-2; D uncertain. Germline V gene lookup returns CDR1 SGHDT and CDR2 YYEEEE. V was clipped by 1 base and J by 4 bases, with 11 bases between them. The CDR3 is 14 residues long. CDR3 residues: CASSLFGGLYGYTF. CDR3 in DNA: TGTGCCAGCAGCTTGTTTGGCGGCCTCTATGGCTACACCTTC.

The CDR3 spells CASSYSGSQETQYF. The CDR3 nucleotides read TGTGCCAGCAGTTACTCGGGCAGCCAAGAGACCCAGTACTTC. The gene calls are TRBV6-5 and TRBJ2-5; no definite D call. Trimming pared 0 bases from V and 1 base from J, leaving 6 bases between. CDR1 MNHEY and CDR2 SVGAGI come from the germline V gene. The CDR3 extends over 14 amino acids.

The V and J genes are TRBV2 and TRBJ1-2, with 9 bases that match TRBD1. This CDR3 is 14 amino acids long. Germline CDR1 is SNHLY and CDR2 is FYNNEI. V shed 3 bases and J 4 bases; nucleotides not matched to a gene: 3. The CDR3 loop is CASSDLTGGYGYTF. Here the CDR3 DNA reads TGTGCCAGCAGTGATCTGACAGGGGGCTATGGCTACACCTTC.

This clone appeared a few times. The CDR3 coding sequence is TGTGCCAGCAGCTTAGCTGGAGCTAGCGGCCAAGAGACCCAGTACTTC. The encoded protein is CASSLAGASGQETQYF. J is TRBJ2-5 and V is TRBV7-2, with 7 bases that match TRBD2. CDR1 is SGHTA, CDR2 FQGNSA, per germline. CDR3 length: 16 amino acids. Trimming removed 0 bases from V and 1 base from J; junction bases left unmatched: 5.

The V gene is TRBV19, the J gene TRBJ1-1; D possibly corresponds to TRBD1 (5 bases). Germline V gene data show CDR1 as LNHDA and CDR2 as SQIVND (reference sequence). The V end was cut by 1 base, the J end by 4 bases, with 10 bases between. The CDR3 has 14 amino acids. The CDR3 region has the DNA TGTGCCAGTAGTATAGTCGGGGGAAGCACTGAAGCTTTCTTT. Protein sequence: CASSIVGGSTEAFF.

This chain links TRBV19 with TRBJ1-1; TRBD1 matches 9 bases. J gave up 4 bases and V 3 bases, and 0 bases lay outside the gene matches. CDR1 and CDR2 from the germline V gene are LNHDA and SQIVND (reference sequence). The CDR3 is 13 amino acids. CDR3 loop: CASSMGQGTEAFF. CDR3 DNA: TGTGCCAGTAGTATGGGACAGGGCACTGAAGCTTTCTTT.

The rearrangement uses TRBV28 and TRBJ1-2; 8 bases map to TRBD1. The CDR3 is 12 residues long. CDR1 is MDHEN and CDR2 is SYDVKM in the germline V gene. The V segment lost 5 bases and the J segment 12 bases; nucleotides outside the gene matches: 8. The CDR3 spells CASSPRTGKHTF. The CDR3 nucleotides read TGTGCCAGCAGTCCACGGACAGGGAAACACACCTTC.

The gene calls are TRBV11-3 and TRBJ2-3, with 7 positions matching TRBD2. V gave up 7 bases and J gave up 0 bases; unmatched junction bases: 4. CDR1 is SGHNT and CDR2 is YENEEA in the germline V gene. CDR3 length: 14 residues. Written as DNA, the CDR3 is TGTGCCAGCAACTCCGGGGGGAGCACAGATACGCAGTATTTT. Residues: CASNSGGSTDTQYF.

Written as DNA, the CDR3 is TGTGCCAGCAGTGCCCGCGGGGGCCTAGGGGAGACCCAGTACTTC. Protein: CASSARGGLGETQYF. V usage is TRBV2 and J usage is TRBJ2-5; a possible D gene is TRBD2 (7 bases). The ends were cut back, 4 bases at V and 5 bases at J, with 17 bases in the middle. The CDR3 contains 15 residues. Germline V gives CDR1 SNHLY, CDR2 FYNNEI.

This chain joins TRBV6-5 and TRBJ2-5; 7 bases match TRBD2. The CDR3 has 13 residues. Germline V lookup: CDR1 MNHEY, CDR2 SVGAGI. V lost 7 bases and J lost 1; bases outside the gene matches: 3. The CDR3, as DNA: TGTGCCAGCACCAGGACTAGCCAAGAGACCCAGTACTTC. This translates into CASTRTSQETQYF.